These T cell receptor beta chains were read from a single sample in a study of T cells in Graves' hyperthyroidism and ophthalmopathy. TCRdb processed the multiplex PCR reads anew with MiXCR; each CDR3 protein has one entry. This sample carries under 400,000 distinct CDR3 sequences, 13% to 15% of them seen once, and the ten largest clones take approximately 20%. The sample comprised blood. The receptors stem from a woman aged 55-69 years with Graves' ophthalmopathy. The CDR3 runs from the conserved cysteine through the conserved F or W. The order of the fields is V gene, D gene, J gene, clone size, CDR3 protein, CDR3 DNA. A D gene is named only where the DNA matches it firmly. Size is omitted from some rows. Given values are once, few, many or a class for expanded clones.

v_call: TRBV5-1; d_call: NA; j_call: TRBJ2-2; clone_size: NA; cdr3_aa: CASSETLNTGELFF; cdr3_nt: TGCGCCAGCTCCGAGACCCTTAACACCGGGGAGCTGTTTTTT
v_call: TRBV28; d_call: NA; j_call: TRBJ1-1; clone_size: once; cdr3_aa: CASSYRREAFF; cdr3_nt: TGTGCCAGCAGTTATCGCCGCGAAGCTTTCTTT
v_call: TRBV20-1; d_call: TRBD2; j_call: TRBJ2-1; clone_size: many; cdr3_aa: CSATRTSGANNEQFF; cdr3_nt: TGCAGTGCTACTCGGACTAGCGGGGCTAACAATGAGCAGTTCTTC
v_call: TRBV5-5; d_call: NA; j_call: TRBJ2-1; clone_size: NA; cdr3_aa: CASSSSPGAYNEQFF; cdr3_nt: TGTGCCAGCAGCTCCTCCCCCGGAGCGTACAATGAGCAGTTCTTC
v_call: TRBV12-3/TRBV12-4; d_call: NA; j_call: TRBJ1-3; clone_size: NA; cdr3_aa: CASSPPSGNTIYF; cdr3_nt: TGTGCCAGCAGCCCACCCTCTGGAAACACCATATATTTT
v_call: TRBV11-2; d_call: TRBD2; j_call: TRBJ2-3; clone_size: few; cdr3_aa: CASSLDSGGDTQYF; cdr3_nt: TGTGCCAGCAGCTTAGATAGCGGGGGGGATACGCAGTATTTT
v_call: TRBV28; d_call: TRBD1; j_call: TRBJ1-1; clone_size: few; cdr3_aa: CASKFRGRTEAFF; cdr3_nt: TGTGCCAGTAAATTCAGGGGGCGCACTGAAGCTTTCTTT
v_call: TRBV11-2; d_call: TRBD2; j_call: TRBJ2-7; clone_size: many; cdr3_aa: CASSPGQRERVEQYF; cdr3_nt: TGTGCCAGCAGCCCCGGCCAGCGGGAGCGCGTGGAGCAGTACTTC
v_call: TRBV7-9; d_call: TRBD2; j_call: TRBJ2-2; clone_size: many; cdr3_aa: CASSLTSGRASAGELFF; cdr3_nt: TGTGCCAGCAGCCTGACTAGCGGGAGGGCCTCAGCCGGGGAGCTGTTTTTT
v_call: TRBV11-2; d_call: TRBD1; j_call: TRBJ2-5; clone_size: many; cdr3_aa: CASSFGDTGGETQYF; cdr3_nt: TGTGCCAGCAGCTTCGGGGATACAGGGGGTGAGACCCAGTACTTC